Sequencing of this T cell receptor beta chain was carried out in a study of beta chain features in type 1 diabetes. General study findings and limits: Among patients, naive, central memory and Treg TCRB repertoires appeared more similar than among healthy donors. For type 1 diabetes patients, VDJ junctions showed fewer insertions and more deletions. Moderate but significant shortening of TCRB CDR3s was recorded in all four CD4+ subsets from Type 1 diabetes patients. A potential PCR bias toward shorter templates would be equal in patient and control samples.

V lost 2 bases and J 3 bases, leaving 12 bases between the germline ends. Germline lookup yields CDR1 MNHEY and CDR2 SVGAGI. This CDR3 contains 15 residues. Cells sorted by CD45RO/CCR7/CD25/CD127/CD95/CD27 comprised CD4+ naive, central memory, regulatory and stem cell-like memory cells. Sequenced material consisted of expressed TCRB transcripts (all of the isolated RNA was reverse transcribed). Profiled with immunoSEQ multiplex PCR; TCRdb holds only in-frame clones, not every one. The sample lists over 200,000 clones, about a tenth occurring once. Remarks on this clone: What it binds is unknown.

The genes are TRBV6-5 and TRBJ2-3; tentatively, D is TRBD2 (6 bases). What was sequenced was naive CD4+ T cells from blood. The receptor was isolated from a man aged 30 to 39 with type 1 diabetes. Written as DNA, the CDR3 is TGTGCCAGCAGTTACCTTCGTGGGGGGACAGATACGCAGTATTTT. This sequence encodes CASSYLRGGTDTQYF.